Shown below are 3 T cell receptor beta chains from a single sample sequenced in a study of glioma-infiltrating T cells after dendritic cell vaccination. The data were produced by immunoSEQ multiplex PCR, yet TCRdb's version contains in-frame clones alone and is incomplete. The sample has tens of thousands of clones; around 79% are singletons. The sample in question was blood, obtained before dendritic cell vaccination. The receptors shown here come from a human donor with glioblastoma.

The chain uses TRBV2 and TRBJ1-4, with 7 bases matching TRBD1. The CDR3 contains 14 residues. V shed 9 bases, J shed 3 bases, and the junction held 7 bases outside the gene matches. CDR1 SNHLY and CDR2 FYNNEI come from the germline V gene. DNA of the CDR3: TGTGCCAGTAAACAAGGGGGCCCTAATGAAAAACTGTTTTTT. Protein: CASKQGGPNEKLFF.

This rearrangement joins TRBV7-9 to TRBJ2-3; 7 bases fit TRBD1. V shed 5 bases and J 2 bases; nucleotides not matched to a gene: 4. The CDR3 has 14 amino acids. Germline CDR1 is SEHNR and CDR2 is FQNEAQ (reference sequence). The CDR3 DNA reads TGTGCCAGCAGCACAGGGGTGAACACAGATACGCAGTATTTT. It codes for CASSTGVNTDTQYF.

Here the CDR3 reads CASSSILAGGPNEQFF. DNA for the CDR3: TGTGCCAGCAGCTCCATCTTAGCGGGGGGGCCGAATGAGCAGTTCTTC. The rearrangement links TRBV7-2 to TRBJ2-1, with 11 bases lining up with TRBD2. The V gene end was trimmed by 4 bases and the J gene end by 7 bases; junction bases not matched to a gene: 9. Germline V lookup: CDR1 SGHTA, CDR2 FQGNSA. The CDR3 is 16 residues long.